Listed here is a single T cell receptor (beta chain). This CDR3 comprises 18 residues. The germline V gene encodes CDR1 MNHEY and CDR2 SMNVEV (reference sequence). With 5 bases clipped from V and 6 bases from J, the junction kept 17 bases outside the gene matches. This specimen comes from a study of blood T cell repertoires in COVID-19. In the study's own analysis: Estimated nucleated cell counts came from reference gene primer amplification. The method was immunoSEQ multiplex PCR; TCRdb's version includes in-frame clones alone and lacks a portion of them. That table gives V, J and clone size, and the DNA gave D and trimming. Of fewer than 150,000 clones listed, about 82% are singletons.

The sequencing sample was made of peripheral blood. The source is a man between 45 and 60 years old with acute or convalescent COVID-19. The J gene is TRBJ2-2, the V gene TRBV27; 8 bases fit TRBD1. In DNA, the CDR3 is TGTGCCAGCAGTCCGGCACAGGGGGGAAGCGTGTTATCCGGGGAGCTGTTTTTT. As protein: CASSPAQGGSVLSGELFF.